The source of this T cell receptor beta chain is a study of T cells after yellow fever vaccination. TCRdb passed the 5' RACE reads through MiXCR, listing each CDR3 protein once. Among over 300,000 distinct CDR3 sequences listed, around 7.3% were seen once. The sample holds a few counts of this clonotype. The antigen remains undetermined. Study-wide results and limits: Within FACS-sorted repertoires, abundant clonotypes contaminating from the bulk population could be present. Post-booster repertoires contained most primary-vaccination clones again (around 96% CD4, 88% CD8).

CDR3 size: 15 residues. The ends lost 5 bases at V and 2 bases at J; junction bases unmatched: 6. CDR1 is LNHNV and CDR2 is YYDKDF in the germline V gene (reference sequence). The rearrangement uses TRBV15 and TRBJ2-3, with 8 positions matching TRBD2. The origin of this receptor is a man aged 18-30 years who received the YFV17D yellow fever vaccine. The sample was PBMCs, taken approximately 47 days after the first yellow fever vaccination. The CDR3 loop is CATSPTSGNTDTQYF. Written as DNA, the CDR3 is TGTGCCACCAGCCCCACTAGCGGAAACACAGATACGCAGTATTTT.